The clone carrying this TCR beta chain was counted only a few times. This sample is part of a study of blood T cell repertoires in COVID-19. The CDR3 sequence is 16 residues long. V trimming: 0 bases; J trimming: 4 bases; junction bases outside the gene matches: 8. From germline, CDR1 is SGHAT and CDR2 FQNNGV. The data were produced by immunoSEQ multiplex PCR, yet TCRdb's version contains in-frame clones alone and is incomplete. Found here are some 210,000 clones, approximately 86% of them singletons; the top ten hold about 9.4%. This clonotype was obtained from a man aged 18-30 years with acute COVID-19. The rearrangement uses TRBV11-2 and TRBJ1-1; 7 bases fit TRBD1. Sequencing used PBMCs or T cells enriched from blood (not recorded which). The CDR3 region is CASSLEWGQLRTEAFF. The CDR3 region has the DNA TGTGCCAGCAGCTTAGAATGGGGACAGTTACGCACTGAAGCTTTCTTT.